A single sample gave rise to the 26 T cell receptor beta chains below, sequenced in a study of blood T cell repertoires in COVID-19. Produced via immunoSEQ multiplex PCR; TCRdb's table is partial and in-frame only. The data hold some 200,000 clones, with around 85% observed a single time. Sequencing was performed on PBMCs or T cells enriched from blood (not recorded which). These receptors were taken from a woman aged 50 to 65 in a cohort exposed to, infected with or recovered from COVID-19 (not recorded which).

The rearrangement joins TRBV14 to TRBJ2-5, with D maybe TRBD2 (5 bases). The V and J ends lost 0 bases and 7 bases respectively, with 12 bases between them. Per germline, CDR1 SGHDN and CDR2 FVKESK. This CDR3 region has 14 residues. The CDR3 loop reads CASSQDHIGGTQYF. The CDR3 nucleotides read TGTGCCAGCAGCCAAGATCATATTGGAGGGACCCAGTACTTC.

This clone has a handful of counts. The chain employs TRBV29-1 and TRBJ2-7, with a weak D call TRBD1 (5 bases). Trimming stripped 7 bases from V and 4 bases from J, with 17 bases between. The CDR3 totals 13 residues. Per the germline V gene, CDR1 is SQVTM and CDR2 is ANQGSEA. The CDR3 DNA follows: TGCAGCGCCAGTCAGGGTATTCGGTACGAGCAGTACTTC. Residues: CSASQGIRYEQYF.

V gene TRBV18 combines with J gene TRBJ1-2; D might be TRBD1 (6 bases). The germline CDR1 and CDR2 sequences are KGHSH and LQKENI. Deletions cut 6 bases from V and 6 bases from J, with 11 bases between. The length of the CDR3 is 12 residues. The CDR3 loop reads CASSRDTDGYTF. The CDR3 DNA sequence: TGTGCCAGCTCGAGGGACACAGATGGCTACACCTTC. Based on the CDR3 plus reference TRBV18 and TRBJ1-2, the full variable domain is NAGVMQNPRHLVRRRGQEARLRCSPMKGHSHVYWYRQLPEEGLKFMVYLQKENIIDESGMPKERFSAEFPKEGPSILRIQQVVRGDSAAYFCASSRDTDGYTFGSGTRLTVV.

This clone was counted a single time. The chain recombines TRBV6-5 with TRBJ2-2; D unresolved. This CDR3 is built from 12 residues. Per the germline V gene, CDR1 is MNHEY and CDR2 is SVGAGI. V was pared by 8 bases and J by 6 bases, with 10 bases between. CDR3 protein: CASRLGPGELFF. DNA for the CDR3: TGTGCCAGCCGCTTGGGCCCCGGGGAGCTGTTTTTT.

CDR3 loop: CASSQNAGSNTDTQYF. CDR3 sequence (DNA): TGTGCCAGCAGCCAAAACGCCGGGAGCAACACGGATACGCAGTATTTT. The rearrangement joins TRBV3-1 (or the pseudogene TRBV3-2) to TRBJ2-3; TRBD2 is a possible D gene (6 bases). The CDR3 length is 16 residues. The germline CDR1 and CDR2 sequences are LGHDT and YNNKEL (reference sequence). The V end was cut by 2 bases, the J end by 6 bases, with 18 bases between.

The chain links TRBV6-5 to TRBJ1-2, with 7 positions matching TRBD1. With 8 bases clipped from V and 2 bases from J, the junction kept 2 bases outside the gene matches. CDR3 length: 12 amino acids. Germline values: CDR1 MNHEY, CDR2 SVGAGI. CDR3 loop: CASPGQNYGYTF. CDR3 nucleotides: TGTGCCAGCCCGGGACAGAACTATGGCTACACCTTC.

The V and J genes are TRBV7-9 and TRBJ2-5; 7 positions match TRBD2. The CDR3 runs 13 residues. Trimming at V came to 0 bases and at J to 9 bases, leaving 4 bases not matched to a gene. Germline V gene lookup returns CDR1 SEHNR and CDR2 FQNEAQ (reference sequence). This chain's CDR3 is CASSLAAGGAQYF. CDR3 nucleotides: TGTGCCAGCAGCTTAGCTGCTGGGGGGGCCCAGTACTTC.

The chain carries TRBV29-1 and TRBJ2-3, with D perhaps TRBD1 (5 bases). Trimming stripped 2 bases from V and 3 bases from J, with 9 bases between. This CDR3 has 13 amino acids. The germline V gene has CDR1 SQVTM and CDR2 ANQGSEA. The CDR3 is CSVENPGTDTQYF. The CDR3 DNA follows: TGCAGCGTTGAAAACCCAGGGACAGATACGCAGTATTTT.

V and J are TRBV5-1 and TRBJ1-1; 8 positions match TRBD1. Germline V lookup: CDR1 SGHRS, CDR2 YFSETQ. The V gene end was trimmed by 4 bases and the J gene end by 8 bases; junction bases not matched to a gene: 10. This CDR3 spans 14 amino acids. Written as DNA, the CDR3 is TGCGCCAGCAGCCTTGGACAGGGCCAGAACGAAGCTTTCTTT. Its protein product is CASSLGQGQNEAFF.

The chain is built from TRBV2 and TRBJ2-7; TRBD1 matches 12 bases. From germline, CDR1 is SNHLY and CDR2 FYNNEI. J was trimmed by 4 bases and V by 8 bases; bases with no gene match: 9. This CDR3 has 15 amino acids. The CDR3 reads CASRWGQGAEYEQYF. CDR3 nucleotide sequence: TGTGCCAGCCGATGGGGACAGGGGGCCGAGTACGAGCAGTACTTC.

The chain uses TRBV7-6 and TRBJ1-2; D ambiguous. V gave up 3 bases and J gave up 0 bases, with 17 bases separating them. This CDR3 has 17 amino acids. CDR1 and CDR2 (germline): SGHVS, FNYEAQ. The CDR3 spells CASSFTDTPITNYGYTF. The CDR3 DNA reads as TGTGCCAGCAGCTTTACAGATACCCCCATCACTAACTATGGCTACACCTTC.

In this sample, this clone turned up a few times. The chain uses TRBV28 and TRBJ1-3, with a tentative D call TRBD1 (6 bases). There are 14 residues in the CDR3. Germline assignment: CDR1 MDHEN and CDR2 SYDVKM. V was cut by 5 bases and J by 3 bases, with 11 bases left in between. The CDR3: CASSAGVSGNTIYF. In nucleotides, the CDR3 is TGTGCCAGCAGTGCAGGGGTGAGTGGAAACACCATATATTTT.

This chain joins TRBV6-6 and TRBJ1-6; D is perhaps TRBD1 (6 bases). The CDR3 runs to 14 residues. Trimming pared 2 bases from V and 10 bases from J, leaving 12 bases between. Per germline, CDR1 MNHNY and CDR2 SVGAGI (reference sequence). CDR3 amino acids: CASSYAGARSPLHF. The CDR3 region has the DNA TGTGCCAGCAGTTACGCAGGGGCGCGGTCACCCCTCCACTTT.

J is TRBJ1-1 and V is TRBV7-2, with a tentative D call TRBD1 (6 bases). Germline V CDR1 and CDR2: SGHTA, FQGNSA. The V gene lost 3 bases and the J gene lost 5 bases, with 7 bases spanning the gap. There are 12 residues in the CDR3. The CDR3 DNA reads as TGTGCCAGCAGCTTTCAGGGGACTGAAGCTTTCTTT. This translates into CASSFQGTEAFF.

V usage is TRBV3-1 (or the pseudogene TRBV3-2) and J usage is TRBJ1-2, with D unresolved. Trimming took 0 bases from V and 4 from J, leaving 6 bases between them. The CDR3 sequence is 13 residues long. Germline-derived CDR1 and CDR2 are LGHDT and YNNKEL (reference sequence). CDR3 protein: CASSQDGLYGYTF. CDR3 nucleotides: TGTGCCAGCAGCCAAGATGGACTCTATGGCTACACCTTC.

The chain joins TRBV9 to TRBJ1-6; 8 bases map to TRBD1. Trimming cost V 3 bases and J 6 bases; bases outside gene matches: 2. The CDR3 has 14 residues. The germline gives CDR1 SGDLS, CDR2 YYNGEE. Here the CDR3 reads CASSGTGTNSPLHF. The CDR3 region has the DNA TGTGCCAGCAGCGGGACAGGGACTAATTCACCCCTCCACTTT.

The rearrangement uses TRBV5-6 and TRBJ1-1, with D possibly matching TRBD1 (6 bases). CDR3 size: 17 residues. V dropped 3 bases and J dropped 2 bases, with 20 bases sitting between them. In germline, CDR1 is SGHDT, CDR2 YYEEEE. As DNA, the CDR3 is TGTGCCAGCAGCTACAAAAGGGGGACTAGTAGTAACACTGAAGCTTTCTTT. Its protein product is CASSYKRGTSSNTEAFF.

Only a few counts were recorded for this clone. This chain connects TRBV4-3 to TRBJ2-5, with 9 bases fitting TRBD2. Germline V lookup: CDR1 LGHNA, CDR2 YSLEER. The CDR3 has 17 amino acids. Losses at the gene ends were 3 bases for V and 5 bases for J; bases not matched to a gene: 13. The CDR3 nucleotides are TGCGCCAGCAGCCAGACGCGCGGGGGGGCCCCCGTGGAGACCCAGTACTTC. Translated, it gives CASSQTRGGAPVETQYF.

This sequence joins TRBV27 and TRBJ1-6, with TRBD1 identical over 8 bases. Germline V gene sequence: CDR1 MNHEY, CDR2 SMNVEV (reference sequence). The CDR3 totals 15 residues. V was clipped by 8 bases and J by 5 bases; unmatched bases: 8. CDR3 DNA: TGTGCCAGCCGAGGAGGACAGGGCCATAATTCACCCCTCCACTTT. It is translated as CASRGGQGHNSPLHF.

CDR3 sequence (DNA): TGTGCCTCGGATGGACAGGGGAACAATCAGCCCCAGCATTTT. Residues: CASDGQGNNQPQHF. V usage is TRBV30 and J usage is TRBJ1-5; 9 bases align to TRBD1. Trimming took 7 bases from V and 3 from J; bases not matched to a gene: 7. Germline V gene lookup returns CDR1 GTSNPN and CDR2 SVGIG (reference sequence). The CDR3 runs to 14 residues.

This chain connects TRBV5-1 to TRBJ1-2, with TRBD1 matching over 8 bases. The ends lost 4 bases at V and 7 bases at J; junction bases unmatched: 6. CDR3 length equals 13 residues. The germline CDR1 and CDR2 sequences are SGHRS and YFSETQ. For the CDR3, the DNA is TGCGCCAGCAGCGTACAGGGGGAGGTTGGCTACACCTTC. This translates into CASSVQGEVGYTF.

This sequence joins TRBV7-9 and TRBJ2-1; 10 bases agree with TRBD2. V lost 4 bases and J lost 7; bases outside the gene matches: 13. The V gene's germline CDR1 is SEHNR and CDR2 FQNEAQ (reference sequence). The CDR3 loop spans 17 amino acids. The CDR3 reads CASSSMTGLAGVNEQFF. In DNA form, the CDR3 reads TGTGCCAGCAGCTCCATGACCGGGCTAGCGGGGGTTAATGAGCAGTTCTTC.

This chain uses TRBV19 with TRBJ1-1; unclear D gene. Germline V gives CDR1 LNHDA, CDR2 SQIVND (reference sequence). Between the trimmed V and J ends, which lost 0 bases and 7 bases, there was a span of 12 bases. The CDR3 is 14 amino acids. The CDR3 nucleotides read TGTGCCAGTAGTATAGACTCCTTGAGGATTGAAGCTTTCTTT. This translates into CASSIDSLRIEAFF.

The rearrangement uses TRBV7-6 and TRBJ2-3, with a tentative D call TRBD2 (7 bases). CDR1 is SGHVS and CDR2 is FNYEAQ in the germline V gene. With 5 bases removed from V and 1 base from J, the gap between germline ends came to 13 bases. CDR3 length: 15 residues. CDR3 in DNA: TGTGCCAGCAGCCGTGGGGGGGCCGGCACAGATACGCAGTATTTT. Its protein product is CASSRGGAGTDTQYF. The full variable domain, its missing parts supplied by reference TRBV7-6 and TRBJ2-3, is GAGVSQSPRYKVTKRGQDVALRCDPISGHVSLYWYRQALGQGPEFLTYFNYEAQQDKSGLPNDRFSAERPEGSISTLTIQRTEQRDSAMYRCASSRGGAGTDTQYFGPGTRLTVL.

The chain uses TRBV2 and TRBJ2-1; the D is unclear. Per the germline V gene, CDR1 is SNHLY and CDR2 is FYNNEI. This CDR3 is 11 amino acids long. V shed 6 bases and J shed 4 bases, with 4 bases lying between them. CDR3 sequence reads: CASRQYNEQFF. DNA for the CDR3: TGTGCCAGCAGACAGTACAATGAGCAGTTCTTC.

V usage is TRBV4-3 and J usage is TRBJ1-2; TRBD1 might be the D (6 bases). Germline V gene data show CDR1 as LGHNA and CDR2 as YSLEER. V was clipped by 0 bases and J by 3 bases, with 14 bases between them. The CDR3 extends over 16 amino acids. CDR3 sequence: CASSQEGWGGDYGYTF. The CDR3 DNA is TGCGCCAGCAGCCAAGAAGGTTGGGGGGGCGACTATGGCTACACCTTC.